What follows are 10 T cell receptor beta chains derived from one specimen sequenced in a study of shared clonotypes between healthy human individuals. Libraries were prepared by immunoSEQ multiplex PCR; TCRdb keeps only in-frame clonotypes and omits some of them. Of a few hundred thousand clones detected, around 97% appear once; the ten largest clones hold 0.055% to 0.07%. The sample comprised naive CD4+ T cells sorted from blood. Subset specified: CD45RA+ positively selected. These receptors were collected from a woman aged 30 to 39 in good health.

This chain connects TRBV5-6 to TRBJ2-1; 7 bases match TRBD2. The CDR3 is 16 amino acids. Per germline, CDR1 SGHDT and CDR2 YYEEEE. Germline trimming cut 0 bases from V and 3 bases from J; bases unmatched to any gene: 6. The CDR3 nucleotides read TGTGCCAGCAGCTTGGCTAGCGGAGATATCTACAATGAGCAGTTCTTC. The encoded protein is CASSLASGDIYNEQFF. The whole variable domain, filled in from reference TRBV5-6 and TRBJ2-1, reads DAGVTQSPTHLIKTRGQQVTLRCSPKSGHDTVSWYQQALGQGPQFIFQYYEEEERQRGNFPDRFSGHQFPNYSSELNVNALLLGDSALYLCASSLASGDIYNEQFFGPGTRLTVL.

The CDR3 DNA is TGTGCCAGCAGTACTGGGACGGCGGTGTCCCAGCATTTT. Residues: CASSTGTAVSQHF. This chain links TRBV6-5 with TRBJ1-5; D possibly corresponds to TRBD1 (5 bases). CDR1 is MNHEY, CDR2 SVGAGI, per germline. The CDR3 consists of 13 residues. Trimming removed 5 bases from V and 11 bases from J, with 16 bases in between.

V gene TRBV4-1 combines with J gene TRBJ1-1; 8 bases map to TRBD1. V was clipped by 5 bases and J by 8 bases; unmatched bases: 10. The CDR3 extends over 14 amino acids. Germline V CDR1 and CDR2: MGHRA, YSYEKL. In DNA, the CDR3 is TGCGCCAGCAGCAACGACAGGGGTTATGGCGAAGCTTTCTTT. Translation: CASSNDRGYGEAFF.

CDR3 nucleotides: TGCGCCAGCAGCCCCCCTACTAGCCCGTCCTACGAGCAGTACTTC. Amino acid sequence: CASSPPTSPSYEQYF. The chain recombines TRBV5-1 with TRBJ2-7; a weak D match, TRBD2 (6 bases). V lost 4 bases and J lost 1, with 15 bases in between. The CDR3 is 15 residues long. Germline-derived CDR1 and CDR2 are SGHRS and YFSETQ.

The gene calls are TRBV11-2 and TRBJ1-4, with TRBD1 matching 7 bases. The CDR3 spans 13 residues. Germline V gives CDR1 SGHAT, CDR2 FQNNGV. The trim removed 1 base at V and 8 bases at J, leaving 1 base unmatched. In DNA form, the CDR3 reads TGTGCCAGCAGCTTAGTGGGACAGGAAAAACTGTTTTTT. Amino acid sequence: CASSLVGQEKLFF.

This clone was recorded only once. This sequence joins TRBV29-1 and TRBJ2-1; D unresolved. Per the germline V gene, CDR1 is SQVTM and CDR2 is ANQGSEA. V gave up 5 bases and J gave up 4 bases, with 15 bases separating them. The CDR3 is 14 residues long. The CDR3: CSVPDPKGYNEQFF. DNA of the CDR3: TGCAGCGTTCCCGACCCTAAAGGGTACAATGAGCAGTTCTTC.

V is TRBV6-6 and J is TRBJ2-6; no clear D gene. V lost 2 bases to trimming and J lost 0 bases, with 8 bases between them. The CDR3 extends over 16 amino acids. The V gene's germline CDR1 is MNHNY and CDR2 SVGAGI (reference sequence). In nucleotides, the CDR3 is TGTGCCAGCAGTTACCAGCAGCACTCTGGGGCCAACGTCCTGACTTTC. Translating it yields CASSYQQHSGANVLTF.

J is TRBJ2-2 and V is TRBV2; a weak D match, TRBD2 (6 bases). The length of the CDR3 is 15 residues. The V end was cut by 4 bases, the J end by 5 bases, with 14 bases between. The germline gives CDR1 SNHLY, CDR2 FYNNEI. The CDR3 protein is CASSGGSGRTGELFF. The CDR3 DNA reads as TGTGCCAGCAGTGGGGGTAGCGGTCGAACCGGGGAGCTGTTTTTT.

V and J are TRBV10-1 and TRBJ2-1, with TRBD1 as a possible D gene (5 bases). The CDR3 totals 13 residues. V lost 0 bases and J 15 bases, leaving 15 bases between the germline ends. CDR1 and CDR2 (germline): WNHNN, SYGVQD (reference sequence). CDR3 in DNA: TGCGCCAGCAGTGAGTCAAGCAGGGTTCAAGGGTTCTTC. As protein: CASSESSRVQGFF.

The DNA of the CDR3 is TGCGCCAGCAGTGACCGGACCTTTAGCACAGATACGCAGTATTTT. Its translation is CASSDRTFSTDTQYF. The chain is built from TRBV10-1 and TRBJ2-3, with D unclear. Trimming took off 3 bases at V and 0 bases at J, with 10 bases between the two ends. The CDR3 has 15 residues. Germline CDR1 reads WNHNN; CDR2 reads SYGVQD (reference sequence).